These 27 T cell receptor beta chains share one sample of origin, sequenced in a study of blood T cells in healthy people across ages (dated by TCRdb to between 2015 and 2017). Library method: 5' RACE. Sequencing instrument: Illumina HiSeq 2500. The second PCR ran for about 7 to 11 cycles and used a J-beta primer mix along with a sample-barcoded 5' primer. In-frame beta chains were kept once TCRdb had trimmed the public reads at Q25 with fastp and called clones with MiXCR. Rows merge per CDR3 protein into single entries with the most common DNA and genes. The sample has about a million distinct CDR3 sequences on record, roughly two fifths of them singletons. In total, the top ten clones hold around 14% of the sample. The specimen sequenced was blood. The receptors were gathered from a man younger than 35 in good health.

This chain connects TRBV5-1 to TRBJ1-5; 12 bases line up with TRBD1. J gave up 6 bases and V 0 bases, and 4 bases lay outside the gene matches. The CDR3 totals 16 residues. Germline V gives CDR1 SGHRS, CDR2 YFSETQ. The CDR3 DNA is TGCGCCAGCAGCTTGGACGGGACAGGGGGCTTTCAGCCCCAGCATTTT. Residues: CASSLDGTGGFQPQHF.

Remarks on this clonotype: The junction departs from the called germline gene at one end, perhaps through a read error. The chain combines TRBV4-2 with TRBJ1-2; perhaps TRBD1 as D (5 bases). This CDR3 is built from 15 residues. Germline V CDR1 and CDR2: LGHNA, YNFKEQ. The CDR3 sequence: CAGSQATESNYGYTF. CDR3 sequence (DNA): TGTGCCGGCAGCCAAGCGACAGAATCTAACTATGGCTACACCTTC.

The chain carries TRBV6-5 and TRBJ2-3; D is unclear. From germline, CDR1 is MNHEY and CDR2 SVGAGI. Trimming shortened V by 2 bases and J by 6 bases, and 9 bases separated the two germline ends. The CDR3 loop spans 13 amino acids. The CDR3: CASSYGMRDTQYF. CDR3 DNA: TGTGCCAGCAGTTACGGCATGCGGGATACGCAGTATTTT.

The rearrangement uses TRBV7-2 and TRBJ2-7; possible D gene TRBD2, 6 bases. Germline-derived CDR1 and CDR2 are SGHTA and FQGNSA. Trimming cost V 1 base and J 2 bases, with 9 bases left between them. This CDR3 has 14 amino acids. The CDR3 nucleotides are TGTGCCAGCAGCTTAGATCTAGCGACCTACGAGCAGTACTTC. Translating gives CASSLDLATYEQYF.

This clonotype appeared a single time. The CDR3 region is CASSYSHRGNQPQHF. The CDR3 nucleotides read TGTGCCAGCAGTTACAGTCACAGGGGCAATCAGCCCCAGCATTTT. The chain has TRBV6-6 and TRBJ1-5; a possible D gene is TRBD1 (6 bases). The germline V and J ends were trimmed by 2 bases and 2 bases, with 10 bases remaining between them. The CDR3 spans 15 residues. Germline V gene data show CDR1 as MNHNY and CDR2 as SVGAGI (reference sequence).

The V and J genes are TRBV6-5 and TRBJ2-7; D not certain. There are 14 residues in the CDR3. Per germline, CDR1 MNHEY and CDR2 SVGAGI. With 5 bases removed from V and 0 bases from J, the gap between germline ends came to 11 bases. Here the CDR3 reads CASSHHRYSYEQYF. The CDR3 DNA follows: TGTGCCAGCAGTCATCACCGTTACTCCTACGAGCAGTACTTC.

This chain links TRBV6-1 with TRBJ2-7, with a weak D call TRBD2 (6 bases). Trimming took off 2 bases at V and 7 bases at J, with 21 bases between the two ends. The CDR3 contains 16 residues. Germline V gene sequence: CDR1 MNHNS, CDR2 SASEGT. CDR3 in DNA: TGTGCCAGCAGTGAACGCGGGACGGGAGCCTACAATGAGCAGTACTTC. The encoded protein is CASSERGTGAYNEQYF.

The chain recombines TRBV12-3 or TRBV12-4 with TRBJ2-6; D is undetermined. V lost 3 bases to trimming and J lost 0 bases, with 15 bases between them. This CDR3 has 18 amino acids. As DNA, the CDR3 is TGTGCCAGCAGTTTCCGAGGAAGAAACAGCTCTGGGGCCAACGTCCTGACTTTC. Amino acid sequence: CASSFRGRNSSGANVLTF.

CDR3 coding DNA: TGTGCCAGCAGCCAAGCTCCTGGTGAGGGGATAGAGGGTCTGTTCTTC. Translating gives CASSQAPGEGIEGLFF. This chain joins TRBV14 and TRBJ2-1; D possibly matches TRBD1 or TRBD2 (5 bases each). The CDR3 runs 16 residues. V lost 1 base and J lost 15, with 25 bases in between. CDR1 is SGHDN, CDR2 FVKESK, per germline.

V usage is TRBV7-2 and J usage is TRBJ2-4; TRBD2 agrees at 9 bases. The J call is doubtful: the DNA matches TRBJ2-5 better. The CDR3 contains 15 residues. CDR1 and CDR2 from the germline V gene are SGHTA and FQGNSA. The CDR3 sequence is CASSLAGQHQETQYF. The CDR3 DNA is TGTGCCAGCTCCCTAGCGGGACAGCATCAAGAGACCCAGTACTTC.

Here the CDR3 DNA reads TGCGCCAACCCCCCCTGGGGAACAGAGACCCAGTACTTC. This translates into CANPPWGTETQYF. This chain links TRBV5-1 with TRBJ2-5; D unclear. V was shortened by 9 bases and J by 4 bases, with 16 bases between the two germline ends. Germline V CDR1 and CDR2: SGHRS, YFSETQ. CDR3 length: 13 residues.

The table lists this clonotype with a few counts. The chain has TRBV20-1 and TRBJ2-3, with D uncertain. This CDR3 has 13 amino acids. Germline V CDR1 and CDR2: DFQATT, SNEGSKA (reference sequence). Trimming left V 3 bases short and J 2 bases short, with 9 bases between. The CDR3 loop is CSARRRSTDTQYF. CDR3 coding DNA: TGCAGTGCTAGGAGGCGGTCCACAGATACGCAGTATTTT.

The sample holds a few counts of this clonotype. The chain is built from TRBV15 and TRBJ1-4; 11 positions agree with TRBD1. Germline V lookup: CDR1 LNHNV, CDR2 YYDKDF (reference sequence). This CDR3 contains 15 residues. V was clipped by 4 bases and J by 7 bases; unmatched bases: 5. Here the CDR3 DNA reads TGTGCCACCAGCACCCCCGGGACAGGGGGTGAAAAACTGTTTTTT. Translation: CATSTPGTGGEKLFF.

This clonotype was observed a few times. The chain has TRBV19 and TRBJ1-5; D may be TRBD1 (6 bases). The CDR3 covers 15 residues. The V and J ends lost 4 bases and 3 bases respectively, with 13 bases between them. Germline V lookup: CDR1 LNHDA, CDR2 SQIVND (reference sequence). As DNA, the CDR3 is TGTGCCAGTAGTACTTCCGGGGGGCCCAATCAGCCCCAGCATTTT. Amino acid sequence: CASSTSGGPNQPQHF.

The chain uses TRBV5-6 and TRBJ2-3; TRBD1 matches at 7 bases. Germline V gene lookup returns CDR1 SGHDT and CDR2 YYEEEE. The CDR3 length is 16 residues. V trimming: 4 bases; J trimming: 0 bases; junction bases outside the gene matches: 8. Here the CDR3 DNA reads TGTGCCAGCAGCGTTACAGGGGACCCTAGCACAGATACGCAGTATTTT. Protein: CASSVTGDPSTDTQYF. Full variable domain (remainder filled in from reference TRBV5-6 and TRBJ2-3): DAGVTQSPTHLIKTRGQQVTLRCSPKSGHDTVSWYQQALGQGPQFIFQYYEEEERQRGNFPDRFSGHQFPNYSSELNVNALLLGDSALYLCASSVTGDPSTDTQYFGPGTRLTVL.

This rearrangement joins TRBV6-5 to TRBJ2-4, with D possibly TRBD2 on 6 matching bases. The germline V and J ends were trimmed by 8 bases and 0 bases, with 17 bases remaining between them. There are 16 residues in the CDR3. Germline assignment: CDR1 MNHEY and CDR2 SVGAGI. As DNA, the CDR3 is TGTGCCAGCGGGTCCCCTAGCGACCTAGCCAAAAACATTCAGTACTTC. It yields the protein CASGSPSDLAKNIQYF.

This clonotype was detected a few times. The CDR3 DNA sequence: TGTGCCAGCAGCTTTGGGCCGTTGAACACTGAAGCTTTCTTT. This encodes CASSFGPLNTEAFF. The rearrangement joins TRBV7-9 to TRBJ1-1; D remains unclear. V was trimmed by 3 bases and J by 0 bases, leaving 8 bases between them. Germline CDR1 and CDR2: SEHNR and FQNEAQ (reference sequence). This CDR3 is 14 amino acids long.

A few counts support this clonotype. The chain links TRBV7-8 to TRBJ1-1, with unresolved D. Trimming pared 5 bases from V and 1 base from J, leaving 20 bases between. The CDR3 extends over 17 amino acids. Germline loops: CDR1 SGHVS, CDR2 FQNEAQ. CDR3 coding DNA: TGTGCCAGCAGCCCGGGGAGATTTGGAGGCCCGAACACTGAAGCTTTCTTT. Residues: CASSPGRFGGPNTEAFF. Together with reference TRBV7-8 and TRBJ1-1, the CDR3 gives the full variable domain: GAGVSQSPRYKVAKRGQDVALRCDPISGHVSLFWYQQALGQGPEFLTYFQNEAQLDKSGLPSDRFFAERPEGSVSTLKIQRTQQEDSAVYLCASSPGRFGGPNTEAFFGQGTRLTVV.

The chain is built from TRBV9 and TRBJ1-5; TRBD1 aligns across 9 bases. The J call may be wrong; the DNA end is better matched by TRBJ2-3. The CDR3 is 15 amino acids. The germline gives CDR1 SGDLS, CDR2 YYNGEE. The CDR3 loop reads CASSVGQGGNQPQYF. DNA for the CDR3: TGTGCCAGCAGCGTAGGACAGGGGGGCAATCAGCCCCAGTATTTT.

This clonotype was seen many times. V is TRBV29-1 and J is TRBJ2-3; TRBD2 is a possible D gene (6 bases). The germline CDR1 and CDR2 sequences are SQVTM and ANQGSEA. The germline V and J ends were trimmed by 4 bases and 0 bases, with 8 bases remaining between them. The length of the CDR3 is 13 residues. The CDR3 nucleotides are TGCAGCGTTGTGGGGAGGAGCACAGATACGCAGTATTTT. Translating gives CSVVGRSTDTQYF.

This clonotype was seen only a few times. The chain joins TRBV4-3 to TRBJ1-1; D gene unclear. The CDR3 runs to 13 residues. Trimming cost V 2 bases and J 1 base, with 5 bases left between them. CDR1 is LGHNA, CDR2 YSLEER, per germline. Here the CDR3 DNA reads TGCGCCAGCAGCCAATACAGGAACACTGAAGCTTTCTTT. Its translation: CASSQYRNTEAFF.

The table lists this clonotype with a count of one. This chain links TRBV6-2 or TRBV6-3 with TRBJ2-2; perhaps TRBD2 as D (6 bases). Trimming took off 5 bases at V and 7 bases at J, with 14 bases between the two ends. This CDR3 has 14 residues. Germline loops: CDR1 MNHEY, CDR2 SVGEGT. The CDR3 protein is CASSPGTSIGELFF. The DNA for the CDR3 is TGTGCCAGCAGTCCCGGGACTTCAATCGGGGAGCTGTTTTTT.

The V and J genes are TRBV7-9 and TRBJ2-4, with 7 bases identical to TRBD1. Trimming removed 5 bases from V and 0 bases from J; junction bases left unmatched: 7. Germline V gives CDR1 SEHNR, CDR2 FQNEAQ (reference sequence). This CDR3 contains 16 residues. In DNA, the CDR3 is TGTGCCAGCAGCGCGTCCGGGACAGTAGCCAAAAACATTCAGTACTTC. Translation: CASSASGTVAKNIQYF.

This clonotype was found many times. The V call is TRBV12-3 or TRBV12-4, the J call TRBJ1-2; possible D gene TRBD1, 6 bases. V lost 6 bases and J lost 10, with 15 bases in between. This CDR3 has 12 amino acids. CDR3 coding DNA: TGTGCCAGCAGGGACAGTAATTCGGTCTACACCTTC. Its translation: CASRDSNSVYTF.

V usage is TRBV10-3 and J usage is TRBJ1-1; the D is unclear. The CDR3 contains 13 residues. Trimming shortened V by 5 bases and J by 1 base, and 8 bases separated the two germline ends. Per germline, CDR1 ENHRY and CDR2 SYGVKD. The CDR3 nucleotides read TGTGCCATCAGTAAGTTAGGGAACACTGAAGCTTTCTTT. This codes for CAISKLGNTEAFF.

This clonotype was counted between two and nine times. The CDR3 DNA follows: TGCAGTGCTAGAGGTGATGTCGAAGCTTTCTTT. Translated: CSARGDVEAFF. The chain recombines TRBV20-1 with TRBJ1-1; the D is unclear. There are 11 residues in the CDR3. CDR1 is DFQATT, CDR2 SNEGSKA, per germline (reference sequence). Trimming shortened V by 1 base and J by 8 bases, and 8 bases separated the two germline ends.

The chain links TRBV11-2 to TRBJ1-4, with D tentatively TRBD1 (6 bases). In germline, CDR1 is SGHAT, CDR2 FQNNGV. This CDR3 spans 16 amino acids. The germline V and J ends were trimmed by 3 bases and 1 base, with 12 bases remaining between them. In nucleotides, the CDR3 is TGTGCCAGCAGCTTCATCCGGGGGCGAACTAATGAAAAACTGTTTTTT. Encoded protein: CASSFIRGRTNEKLFF.